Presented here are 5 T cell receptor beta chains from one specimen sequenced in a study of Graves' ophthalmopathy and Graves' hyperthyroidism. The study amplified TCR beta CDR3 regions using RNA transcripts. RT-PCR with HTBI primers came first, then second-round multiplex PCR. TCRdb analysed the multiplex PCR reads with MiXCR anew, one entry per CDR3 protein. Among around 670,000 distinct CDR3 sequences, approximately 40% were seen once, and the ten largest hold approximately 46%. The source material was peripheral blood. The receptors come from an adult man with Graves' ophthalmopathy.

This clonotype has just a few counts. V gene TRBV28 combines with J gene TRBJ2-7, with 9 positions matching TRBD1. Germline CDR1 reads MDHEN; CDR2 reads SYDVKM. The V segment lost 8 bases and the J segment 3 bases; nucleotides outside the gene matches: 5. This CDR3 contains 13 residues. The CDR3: CASGEDRGYEQYF. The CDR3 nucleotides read TGTGCCAGCGGCGAGGACAGGGGCTACGAGCAGTACTTC.

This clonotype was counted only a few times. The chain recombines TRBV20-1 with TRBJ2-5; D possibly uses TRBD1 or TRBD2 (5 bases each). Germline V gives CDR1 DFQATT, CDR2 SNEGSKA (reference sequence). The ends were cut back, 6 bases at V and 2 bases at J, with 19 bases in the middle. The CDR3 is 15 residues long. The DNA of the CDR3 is TGCAGTGCCGTTTCCCGGGGCAGCCTTCAAGAGACCCAGTACTTC. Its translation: CSAVSRGSLQETQYF.

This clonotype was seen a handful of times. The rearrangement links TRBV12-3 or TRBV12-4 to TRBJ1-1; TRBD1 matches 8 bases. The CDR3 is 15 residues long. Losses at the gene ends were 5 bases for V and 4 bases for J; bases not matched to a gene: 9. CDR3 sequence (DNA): TGTGCCAGCAGTAGACGGACAGGGATGGGCACTGAAGCTTTCTTT. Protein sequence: CASSRRTGMGTEAFF.

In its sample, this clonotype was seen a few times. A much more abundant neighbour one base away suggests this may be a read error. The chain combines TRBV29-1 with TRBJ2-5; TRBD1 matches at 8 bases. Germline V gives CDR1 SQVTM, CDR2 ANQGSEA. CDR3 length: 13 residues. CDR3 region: CSVGQDRVEAQYF. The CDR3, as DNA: TGCAGCGTTGGTCAGGACAGGGTAGAGGCCCAGTACTTC.

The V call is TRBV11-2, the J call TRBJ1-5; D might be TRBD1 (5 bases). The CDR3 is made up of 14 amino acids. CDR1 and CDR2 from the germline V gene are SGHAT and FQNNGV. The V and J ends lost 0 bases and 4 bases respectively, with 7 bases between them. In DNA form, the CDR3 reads TGTGCCAGCAGCTTAGAAAGGGGTAATCAGCCCCAGCATTTT. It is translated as CASSLERGNQPQHF.